This record looks at one T cell receptor (beta chain) sequence and its context. This entry is derived from a study of blood T cell repertoires in COVID-19. Turning to the study itself: COVID-19 samples collected from the United States, Italy and Spain covered acute and convalescent phases. T cells, B-cell-depleted T cells, or PBMCs supplied cDNA or gDNA.

Methods used by the authors: Scientists estimated how many nucleated cells there were by amplifying reference gene primers. Some clones are missing from TCRdb's copy, which holds only in-frame ones; the method was immunoSEQ multiplex PCR. From that table come the V and J calls and clone size; the DNA was used to work out D and trimming. The table includes some 200,000 clones, over 80% detected once. Researchers sorted participants into cohorts using their self-reported clinical history. The sequencing input was PBMCs or T cells enriched from blood (not recorded which). The receptor was derived from a man younger than 35 with acute COVID-19.

In DNA, the CDR3 is TGTGCCAGCAGCGCCTTGACAGGGGGAGGCGGAAACACCATATATTTT. Translating gives CASSALTGGGGNTIYF. V gene TRBV7-6 combines with J gene TRBJ1-3; 9 positions agree with TRBD1. Germline CDR1 SGHVS, CDR2 FNYEAQ. V lost 5 bases and J lost 4; bases outside the gene matches: 9. This CDR3 is 16 amino acids long.